A selection of T cell receptor beta chains follows, all from one sample in a study of T cell responses to AZD1222 COVID-19 vaccine. The data were produced by immunoSEQ multiplex PCR, yet TCRdb's version contains in-frame clones alone and is incomplete. The sample lists tens of thousands of clones; around 90% were seen once. This specimen consisted of peripheral blood, obtained 28 days after the second AZD1222 dose. These receptors came from an adult who received the AZD1222 COVID-19 vaccine. Both conserved end residues are part of each CDR3.

CDR3aa | j_gene | v_gene
CASSTTNEKLFF | TRBJ1-4 | TRBV12-3/TRBV12-4
CASSSLSGGWETQYF | TRBJ2-5 | TRBV5-1
CASSLDPVNTEAFF | TRBJ1-1 | TRBV7-9
CASSTSGQTNSPLHF | TRBJ1-6 | TRBV5-1
CASSQNFRGVYGYTF | TRBJ1-2 | TRBV4-3
CASSSTGTANSPLHF | TRBJ1-6 | TRBV7-8
CASSVYPLYGYTF | TRBJ1-2 | TRBV2
CASSLEEGTGELFF | TRBJ2-2 | TRBV7-2
CASSRPPGYEQFF | TRBJ2-1 | TRBV12-3/TRBV12-4
CASSPRQLVYGYTF | TRBJ1-2 | TRBV18
CASSFRGEKLFF | TRBJ1-4 | TRBV5-5
CASSSTGGNNGYTF | TRBJ1-2 | TRBV7-8
CAISERGLAGGSTDTQYF | TRBJ2-3 | TRBV10-3
CASSFNQDLGSTDTQYF | TRBJ2-3 | TRBV6-2/TRBV6-3
CASSSITGFSGNTIYF | TRBJ1-3 | TRBV11-2
CASTLMDTGELFF | TRBJ2-2 | TRBV21-1
CSVEVGGVGYTF | TRBJ1-2 | TRBV29-1
CASSRPQGVAAEAFF | TRBJ1-1 | TRBV4-2
CASSLIRDSYNEQFF | TRBJ2-1 | TRBV7-8
CASSEATSGVQETQYF | TRBJ2-5 | TRBV6-1